This paragraph covers one T cell receptor beta chain sequence. The antigen is not known. The sample belongs to a study of post-analysis software for immune sequencing data. Whole-study context: The disease courses spanned relapsing-remitting, secondary progressive and progressive-relapsing forms of multiple sclerosis.

Libraries were made from TCR beta cDNA, and they carried unique molecular identifiers. TCRdb processed the PCR reads anew with MiXCR; each CDR3 protein has one entry. The table shows about 770,000 distinct CDR3 sequences, with roughly 50% occurring only once. General study results and limits: Patients carried five TRBV segments more frequently than controls did, and TRBV5-6, TRBV5-1 and TRBV20-1 were among them.

Trimming left V 2 bases short and J 0 bases short, with 8 bases between. This CDR3 spans 14 amino acids. CDR1 and CDR2 from the germline V gene are MNHNS and SASEGT. The TCR originated in a girl aged 5-17 years with multiple sclerosis. V gene TRBV6-1 combines with J gene TRBJ2-7; TRBD2 might be the D (5 bases). Material: blood. The CDR3 DNA sequence: TGTGCCAGCAGTGAACTGGGGAGCTCCTACGAGCAGTACTTC. This encodes CASSELGSSYEQYF.